Listed below are T cell receptor beta chains from one sample, sequenced in a study of blood T cell repertoires in COVID-19. Produced via immunoSEQ multiplex PCR; TCRdb's table is partial and in-frame only. The sample includes roughly 180,000 clones, 79% of them seen just once. Specimen: peripheral blood. The receptors were sampled from a woman aged 55 to 70 with COVID-19, enrolled during active disease. Both conserved end residues are part of each CDR3. The D gene is left open where the match is weak. Some rows mark clone size as missing; the rest say once, few, many or name a class of expanded clone.

>TRBV10-3|TRBJ1-2|NA|NA
TGTGCCATCAGTGCGTCCAGCTATGGCTACACCTTC
CAISASSYGYTF
>TRBV7-2|TRBJ2-5|NA|NA
TGTGCCAGCAGCTTAGCGGTTGGGGAGGTAGAGACCCAGTACTTC
CASSLAVGEVETQYF
>TRBV5-1|TRBJ1-6|once|NA
TGCGCCAGCAGCTTAACAGGAGGGAATTCACCCCTCCACTTT
CASSLTGGNSPLHF
>TRBV25-1|TRBJ2-1|NA|NA
TGTGCCAGCCTGGGGGACAACCCTGAGCAGTTCTTC
CASLGDNPEQFF
>TRBV28|TRBJ2-1|NA|NA
TGTGCCAGCAGTTTTTTTGCGGCTGGCTACAATGAGCAGTTCTTC
CASSFFAAGYNEQFF
>TRBV28|TRBJ2-2|NA|TRBD2
TGTGCCAGCAGTCTTCTTTTTGGTGGACTAGCGGGGGGGACTAACACCGGGGAGCTGTTTTTT
CASSLLFGGLAGGTNTGELFF
>TRBV15|TRBJ1-2|NA|NA
TGTGCCACCAGCGGGCAGGCCAGTGGCTACACCTTC
CATSGQASGYTF
>TRBV3-1/TRBV3-2|TRBJ2-5|NA|NA
TGTGCCAGCAGCCAAGAAGACTACCAAGAGACCCAGTACTTC
CASSQEDYQETQYF
>TRBV30|TRBJ1-5|NA|NA
TGTGCCTGGAGCCCCCGCGGGAATCAGCCCCAGCATTTT
CAWSPRGNQPQHF
>TRBV6-6|TRBJ1-6|NA|TRBD1
TGTGCCAGCAGTAACCCGGGACAGGGAAGACCCCTCCACTTT
CASSNPGQGRPLHF
>TRBV28|TRBJ1-6|NA|TRBD1
TGTGCCGCCTCTGATACAGGGGTTCGGGCACCCCTCCACTTT
CAASDTGVRAPLHF
>TRBV18|TRBJ1-5|few|NA
TGTGCCAGCTCACCTGCGGGGGGCCACAATCAGCCCCAGCATTTT
CASSPAGGHNQPQHF
>TRBV10-3|TRBJ1-2|few|NA
TGTGCCATCAGTGAGAGGGGCAGGGCCGCTAACTATGGCTACACCTTC
CAISERGRAANYGYTF
>TRBV6-1|TRBJ1-6|NA|TRBD1
TGTGCCAGCAGTGCCCGGACAGGGGCCGGGGATTCACCCCTCCACTTT
CASSARTGAGDSPLHF
>TRBV7-2|TRBJ2-7|once|TRBD2
TGTGCCAGCAGCTTTCGCGGGAGCAACGAGCAGTACTTC
CASSFRGSNEQYF
>TRBV6-1|TRBJ1-2|once|TRBD1
TGTGCCAGCAGTGGAACGCGGTCCGGGACAGGCGAGGGCTACACCTTC
CASSGTRSGTGEGYTF
>TRBV7-9|TRBJ1-3|few|NA
TGTGCCAGCAGCTTAGCGGGAACAGGAGCTTATGGAAACACCATATATTTT
CASSLAGTGAYGNTIYF
>TRBV5-1|TRBJ1-6|NA|NA
TGCGCCAGCAGCTTGTCTAGGGAAGGAGGGCCCCTCCACTTT
CASSLSREGGPLHF
>TRBV2|TRBJ1-5|once|NA
TGTGCCACTCAAGGGGCTATCAATCAGCCCCAGCATTTT
CATQGAINQPQHF
>TRBV5-5|TRBJ1-1|NA|NA
TGTGCCAGCAGCTTGGCAGGGGACACTGAAGCTTTCTTT
CASSLAGDTEAFF
>TRBV5-4|TRBJ2-5|few|TRBD2
TGTGCCAGCAGCTTGAGCGGGGGGGCGGAGACCCAGTACTTC
CASSLSGGAETQYF
>TRBV5-1|TRBJ1-6|few|NA
TGCGCCAGCAGAAACGCAGGGGATAATTCACCCCTCCACTTT
CASRNAGDNSPLHF
>TRBV27|TRBJ1-2|NA|TRBD1
TGTGCCAGCAGTCCCCTCCGGGACAGAACCTATGGCTACACCTTC
CASSPLRDRTYGYTF
>TRBV7-2|TRBJ2-3|NA|TRBD1
TGTGCCAGCAGCTTAAATGGTCCGACAGGGACAGATACGCAGTATTTT
CASSLNGPTGTDTQYF
>TRBV5-4|TRBJ2-7|NA|NA
TGTGCCAGCAGCTTGGGGGCCACGAGCTCCTACGAGCAGTACTTC
CASSLGATSSYEQYF
>TRBV6-5|TRBJ1-2|NA|NA
NA
CASSSSTGRDGYTF
>TRBV5-1|TRBJ1-2|NA|TRBD1
TGCGCCAGCAGCTTGGAACAGGGGGCAAACTATGGCTACACCTTC
CASSLEQGANYGYTF
>TRBV4-1|TRBJ1-6|once|NA
TGCGCCAGCAGCCAATCGACAGGATTTCGATCCCTCCACTTT
CASSQSTGFRSLHF
>TRBV11-3|TRBJ2-3|NA|NA
TGTGCCAGCAGCTTGGGGGGGGCTAAAGATACGCAGTATTTT
CASSLGGAKDTQYF